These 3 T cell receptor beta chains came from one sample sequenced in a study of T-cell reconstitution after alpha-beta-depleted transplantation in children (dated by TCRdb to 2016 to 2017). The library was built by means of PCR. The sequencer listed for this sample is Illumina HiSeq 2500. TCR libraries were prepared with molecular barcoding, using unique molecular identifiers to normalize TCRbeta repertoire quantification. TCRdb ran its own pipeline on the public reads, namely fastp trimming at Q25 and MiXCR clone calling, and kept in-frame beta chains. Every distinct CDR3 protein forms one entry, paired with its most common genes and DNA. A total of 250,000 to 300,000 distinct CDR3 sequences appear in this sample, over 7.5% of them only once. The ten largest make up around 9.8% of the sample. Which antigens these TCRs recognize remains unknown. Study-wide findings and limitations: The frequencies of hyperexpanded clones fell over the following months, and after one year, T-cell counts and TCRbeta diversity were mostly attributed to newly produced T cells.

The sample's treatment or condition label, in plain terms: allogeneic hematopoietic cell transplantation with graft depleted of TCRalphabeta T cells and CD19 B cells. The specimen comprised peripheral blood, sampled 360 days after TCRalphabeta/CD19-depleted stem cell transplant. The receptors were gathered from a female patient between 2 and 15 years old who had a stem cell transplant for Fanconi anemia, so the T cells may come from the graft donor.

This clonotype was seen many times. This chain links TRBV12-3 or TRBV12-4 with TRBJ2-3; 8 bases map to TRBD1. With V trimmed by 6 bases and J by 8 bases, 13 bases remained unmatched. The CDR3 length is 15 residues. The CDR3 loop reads CASRAGTGVVGTQYF. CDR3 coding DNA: TGTGCCAGCAGAGCCGGGACAGGAGTAGTAGGTACGCAGTATTTT.

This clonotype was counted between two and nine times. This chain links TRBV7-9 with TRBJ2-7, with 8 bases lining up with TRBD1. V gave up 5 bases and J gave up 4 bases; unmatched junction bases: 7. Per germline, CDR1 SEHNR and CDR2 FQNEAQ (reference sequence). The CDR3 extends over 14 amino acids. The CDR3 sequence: CASSPQGAEYEQYF. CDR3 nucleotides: TGTGCCAGCAGCCCTCAGGGGGCGGAGTACGAGCAGTACTTC.

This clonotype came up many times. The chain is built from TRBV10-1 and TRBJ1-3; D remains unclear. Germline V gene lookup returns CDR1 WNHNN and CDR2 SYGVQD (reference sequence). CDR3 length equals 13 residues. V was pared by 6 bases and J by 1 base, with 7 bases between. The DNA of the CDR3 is TGCGCCAGCAGCGGGAATTCTGGAAACACCATATATTTT. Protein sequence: CASSGNSGNTIYF.